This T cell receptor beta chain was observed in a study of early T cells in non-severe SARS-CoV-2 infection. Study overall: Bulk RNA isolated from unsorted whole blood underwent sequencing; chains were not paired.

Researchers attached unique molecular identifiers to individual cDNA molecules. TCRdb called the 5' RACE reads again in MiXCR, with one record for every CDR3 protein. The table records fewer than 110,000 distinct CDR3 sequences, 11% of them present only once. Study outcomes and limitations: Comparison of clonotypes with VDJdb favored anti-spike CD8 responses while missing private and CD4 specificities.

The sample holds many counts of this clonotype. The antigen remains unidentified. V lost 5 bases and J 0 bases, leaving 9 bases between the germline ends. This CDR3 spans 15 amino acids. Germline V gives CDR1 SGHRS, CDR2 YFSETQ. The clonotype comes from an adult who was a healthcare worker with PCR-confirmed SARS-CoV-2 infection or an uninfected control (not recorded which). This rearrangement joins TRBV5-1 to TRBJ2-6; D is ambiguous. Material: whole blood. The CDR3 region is CASSGESSGANVLTF. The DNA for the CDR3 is TGCGCCAGCAGTGGAGAGAGCTCTGGGGCCAACGTCCTGACTTTC.